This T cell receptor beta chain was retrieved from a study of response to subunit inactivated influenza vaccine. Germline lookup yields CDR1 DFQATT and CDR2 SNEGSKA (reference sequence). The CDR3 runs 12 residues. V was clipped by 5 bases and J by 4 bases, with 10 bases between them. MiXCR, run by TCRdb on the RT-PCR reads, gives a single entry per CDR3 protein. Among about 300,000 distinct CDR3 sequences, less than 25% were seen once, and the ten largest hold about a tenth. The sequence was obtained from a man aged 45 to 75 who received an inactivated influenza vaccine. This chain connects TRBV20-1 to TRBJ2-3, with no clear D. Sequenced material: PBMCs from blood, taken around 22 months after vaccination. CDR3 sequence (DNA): TGCAGTGCTGGTACGGTCGCAGATACGCAGTATTTT. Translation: CSAGTVADTQYF.